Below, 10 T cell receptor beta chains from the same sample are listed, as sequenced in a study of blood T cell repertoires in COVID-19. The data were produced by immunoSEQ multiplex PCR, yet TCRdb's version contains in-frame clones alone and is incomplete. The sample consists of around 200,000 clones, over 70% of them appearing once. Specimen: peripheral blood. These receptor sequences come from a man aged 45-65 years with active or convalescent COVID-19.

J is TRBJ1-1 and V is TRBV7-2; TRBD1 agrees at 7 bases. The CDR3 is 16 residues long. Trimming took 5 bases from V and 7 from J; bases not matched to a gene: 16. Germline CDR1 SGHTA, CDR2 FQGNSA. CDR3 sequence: CASSPTSGTESGEAFF. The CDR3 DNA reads TGTGCCAGCAGCCCCACCTCCGGGACAGAATCCGGTGAAGCTTTCTTT.

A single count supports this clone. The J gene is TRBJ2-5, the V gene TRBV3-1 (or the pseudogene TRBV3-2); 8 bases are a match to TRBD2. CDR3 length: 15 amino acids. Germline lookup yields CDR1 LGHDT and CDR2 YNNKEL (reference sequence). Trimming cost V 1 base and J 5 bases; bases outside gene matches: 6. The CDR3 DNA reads TGTGCCAGCAGCCAAGGGCGGGAGGCCAGGGAGACCCAGTACTTC. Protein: CASSQGREARETQYF.

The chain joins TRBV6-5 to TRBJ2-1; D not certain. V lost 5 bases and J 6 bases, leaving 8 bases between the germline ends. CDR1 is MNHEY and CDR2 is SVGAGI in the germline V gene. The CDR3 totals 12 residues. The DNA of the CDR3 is TGTGCCAGCAGTAACCGCGCCAATGAGCAGTTCTTC. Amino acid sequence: CASSNRANEQFF.

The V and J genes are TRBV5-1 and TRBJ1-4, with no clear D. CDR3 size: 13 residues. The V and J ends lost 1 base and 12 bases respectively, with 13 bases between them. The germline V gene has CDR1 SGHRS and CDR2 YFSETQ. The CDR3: CASSLTFGRELFF. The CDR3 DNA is TGCGCCAGCAGCTTGACTTTCGGGAGAGAACTGTTTTTT.

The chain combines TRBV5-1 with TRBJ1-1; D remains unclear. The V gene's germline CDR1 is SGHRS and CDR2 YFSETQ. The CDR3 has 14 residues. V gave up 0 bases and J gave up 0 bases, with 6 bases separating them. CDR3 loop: CASSLGHLNTEAFF. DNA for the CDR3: TGCGCCAGCAGCTTGGGACACCTGAACACTGAAGCTTTCTTT.

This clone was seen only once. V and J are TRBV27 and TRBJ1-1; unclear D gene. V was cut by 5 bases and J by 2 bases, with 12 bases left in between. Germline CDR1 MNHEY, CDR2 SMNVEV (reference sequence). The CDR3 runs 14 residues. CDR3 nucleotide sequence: TGTGCCAGCAGTCATGCGAAAGTTAACACTGAAGCTTTCTTT. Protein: CASSHAKVNTEAFF.

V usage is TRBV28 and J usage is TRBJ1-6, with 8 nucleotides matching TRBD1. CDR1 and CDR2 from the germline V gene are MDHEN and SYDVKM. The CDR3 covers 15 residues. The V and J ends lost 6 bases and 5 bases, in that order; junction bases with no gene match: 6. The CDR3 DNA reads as TGTGCCAGCAGGCCAAAGACAGGGGATAATTCACCCCTCCACTTT. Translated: CASRPKTGDNSPLHF.

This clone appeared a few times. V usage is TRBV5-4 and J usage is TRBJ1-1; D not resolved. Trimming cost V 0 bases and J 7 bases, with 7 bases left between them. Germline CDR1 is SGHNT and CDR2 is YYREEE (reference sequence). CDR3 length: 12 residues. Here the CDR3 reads CASSLAGYEAFF. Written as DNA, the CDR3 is TGTGCCAGCAGCTTGGCGGGTTATGAAGCTTTCTTT.

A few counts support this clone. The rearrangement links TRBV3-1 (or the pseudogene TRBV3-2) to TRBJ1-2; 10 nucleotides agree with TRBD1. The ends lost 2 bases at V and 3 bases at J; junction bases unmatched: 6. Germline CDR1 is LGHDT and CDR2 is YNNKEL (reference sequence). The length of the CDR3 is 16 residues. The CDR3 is CASSQPRQGADYGYTF. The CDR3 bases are TGTGCCAGCAGCCAACCAAGACAGGGGGCGGACTATGGCTACACCTTC.

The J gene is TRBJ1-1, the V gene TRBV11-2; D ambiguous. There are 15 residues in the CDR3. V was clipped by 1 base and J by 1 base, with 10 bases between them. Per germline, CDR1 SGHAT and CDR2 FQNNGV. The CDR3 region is CASSLGPRGNTEAFF. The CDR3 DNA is TGTGCCAGCAGCTTAGGCCCGAGAGGGAACACTGAAGCTTTCTTT.